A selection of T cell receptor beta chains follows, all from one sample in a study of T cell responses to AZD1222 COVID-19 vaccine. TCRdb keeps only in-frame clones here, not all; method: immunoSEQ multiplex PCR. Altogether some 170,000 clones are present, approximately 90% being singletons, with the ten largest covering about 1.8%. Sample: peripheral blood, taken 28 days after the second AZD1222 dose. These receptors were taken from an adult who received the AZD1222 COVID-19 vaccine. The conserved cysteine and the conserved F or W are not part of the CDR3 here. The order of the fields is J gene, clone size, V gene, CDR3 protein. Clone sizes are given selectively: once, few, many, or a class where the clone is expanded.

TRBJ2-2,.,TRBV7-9,ASSGYTGELF
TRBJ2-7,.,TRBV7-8,ASSSPRGTSVLYEQY
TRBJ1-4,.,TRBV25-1,ASSEGNEKLF
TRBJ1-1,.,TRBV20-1,SARQWDEAF
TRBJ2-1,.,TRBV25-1,ASRTGGSYNEQF
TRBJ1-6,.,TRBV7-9,ASSPGAEGSPLH
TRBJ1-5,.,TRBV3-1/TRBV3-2,ASSPHISNQPQH
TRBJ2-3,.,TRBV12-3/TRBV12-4,ASSKVPDTQY
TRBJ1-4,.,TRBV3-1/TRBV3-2,ASSQGSWGIATNEKLF
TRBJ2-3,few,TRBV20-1,SASTSHYGGGSSTDTQY
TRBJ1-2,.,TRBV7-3,ASSSRQGGGYT
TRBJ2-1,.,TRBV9,ASSPRQGSSYNEQF
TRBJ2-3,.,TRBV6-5,ASLLWRASQDTQY
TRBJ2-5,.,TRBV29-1,SISGGATETQY
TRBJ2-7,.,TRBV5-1,ASSPGQNYEQY
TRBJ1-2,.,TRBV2,ASSPTRTYGYT
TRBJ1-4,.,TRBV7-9,ASSQGQGLNEKLF
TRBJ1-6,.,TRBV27,ASSSPRGDNSPLH
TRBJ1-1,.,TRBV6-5,ASSWAVNTEAF
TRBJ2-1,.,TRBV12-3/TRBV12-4,ATTPGAYNEQF
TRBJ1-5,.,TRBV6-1,ASSVPRARVNQPQH
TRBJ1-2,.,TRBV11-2,ASSTRQGPST
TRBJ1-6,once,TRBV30,AWSSYNSPLH
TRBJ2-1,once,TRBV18,ASSPTAYNEQF
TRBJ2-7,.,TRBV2,ASSSTRSYEQY
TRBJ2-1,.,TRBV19,ASRNRERRNEQF
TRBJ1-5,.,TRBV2,ASSERTGDGQPQH
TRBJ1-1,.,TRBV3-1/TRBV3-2,ASSQSSRGPTEAF
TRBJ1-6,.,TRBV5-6,ASSFRQQVNSPLH
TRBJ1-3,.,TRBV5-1,ASSLGDRAGNTIY
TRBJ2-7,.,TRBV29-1,SAGEDEQY
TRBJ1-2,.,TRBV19,ASREDRFDYGYT